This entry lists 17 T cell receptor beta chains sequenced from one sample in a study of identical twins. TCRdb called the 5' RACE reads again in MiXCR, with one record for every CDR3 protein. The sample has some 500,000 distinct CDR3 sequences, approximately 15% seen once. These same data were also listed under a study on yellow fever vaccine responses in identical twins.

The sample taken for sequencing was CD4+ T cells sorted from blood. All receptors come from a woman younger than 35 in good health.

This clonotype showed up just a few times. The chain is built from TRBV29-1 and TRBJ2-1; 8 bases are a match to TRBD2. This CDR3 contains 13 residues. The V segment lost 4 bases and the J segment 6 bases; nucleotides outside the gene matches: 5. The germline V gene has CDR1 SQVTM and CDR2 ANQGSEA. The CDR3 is CSVVAGGGNEQFF. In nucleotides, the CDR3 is TGCAGCGTTGTGGCCGGGGGGGGCAATGAGCAGTTCTTC.

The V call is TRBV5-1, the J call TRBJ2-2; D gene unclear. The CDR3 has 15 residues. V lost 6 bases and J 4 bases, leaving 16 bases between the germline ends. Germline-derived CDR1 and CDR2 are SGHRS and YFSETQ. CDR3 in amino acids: CASTPLRGVTGELFF. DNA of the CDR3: TGCGCCAGCACGCCGTTGAGAGGAGTCACCGGGGAGCTGTTTTTT.

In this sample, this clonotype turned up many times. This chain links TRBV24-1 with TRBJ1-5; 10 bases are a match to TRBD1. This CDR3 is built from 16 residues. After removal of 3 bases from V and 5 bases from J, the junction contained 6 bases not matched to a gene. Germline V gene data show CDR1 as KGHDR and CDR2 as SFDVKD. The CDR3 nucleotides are TGTGCCACCAGTGATGGGGGACAGGGGAGGTATCAGCCCCAGCATTTT. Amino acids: CATSDGGQGRYQPQHF.

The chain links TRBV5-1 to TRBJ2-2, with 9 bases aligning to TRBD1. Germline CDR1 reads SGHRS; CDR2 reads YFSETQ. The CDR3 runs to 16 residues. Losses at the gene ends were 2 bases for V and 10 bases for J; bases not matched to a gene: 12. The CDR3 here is CASSFAGTGYNVELFF. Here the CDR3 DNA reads TGCGCCAGCAGCTTCGCCGGGACAGGGTATAATGTGGAGCTGTTTTTT. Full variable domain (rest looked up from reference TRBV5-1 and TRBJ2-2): KAGVTQTPRYLIKTRGQQVTLSCSPISGHRSVSWYQQTPGQGLQFLFEYFSETQRNKGNFPGRFSGRQFSNSRSEMNVSTLELGDSALYLCASSFAGTGYNVELFFGEGSRLTVL.

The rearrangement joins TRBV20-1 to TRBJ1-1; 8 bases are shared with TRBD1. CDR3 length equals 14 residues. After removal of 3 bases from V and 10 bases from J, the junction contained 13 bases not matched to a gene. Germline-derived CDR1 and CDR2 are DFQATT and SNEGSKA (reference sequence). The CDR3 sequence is CSASGTGHPGRAFF. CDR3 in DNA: TGCAGTGCTAGCGGGACAGGACACCCAGGTAGAGCTTTCTTT.

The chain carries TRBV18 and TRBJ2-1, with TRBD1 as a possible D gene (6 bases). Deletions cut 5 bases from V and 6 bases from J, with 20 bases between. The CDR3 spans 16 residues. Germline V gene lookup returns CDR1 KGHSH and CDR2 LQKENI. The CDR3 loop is CASSVLGQTTGNEQFF. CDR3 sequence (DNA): TGTGCCAGCTCAGTGCTGGGACAAACTACTGGCAATGAGCAGTTCTTC.

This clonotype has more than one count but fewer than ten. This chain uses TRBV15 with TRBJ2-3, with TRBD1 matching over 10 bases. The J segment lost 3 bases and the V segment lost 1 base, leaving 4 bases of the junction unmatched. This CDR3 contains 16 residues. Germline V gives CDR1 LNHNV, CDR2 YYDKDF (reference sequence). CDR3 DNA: TGTGCCACCAGCAGAGCTCCGGGACAGGGGACAGATACGCAGTATTTT. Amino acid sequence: CATSRAPGQGTDTQYF.

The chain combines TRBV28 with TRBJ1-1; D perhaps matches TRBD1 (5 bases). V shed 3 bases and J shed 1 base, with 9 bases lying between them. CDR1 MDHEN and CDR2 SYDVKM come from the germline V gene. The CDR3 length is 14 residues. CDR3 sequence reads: CASSFVTENTEAFF. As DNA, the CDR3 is TGTGCCAGCAGTTTCGTGACAGAGAACACTGAAGCTTTCTTT.

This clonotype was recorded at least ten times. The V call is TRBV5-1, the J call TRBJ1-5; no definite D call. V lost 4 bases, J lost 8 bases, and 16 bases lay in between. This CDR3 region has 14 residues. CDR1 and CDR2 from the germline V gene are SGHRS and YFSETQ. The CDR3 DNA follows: TGCGCCAGCAGCCCAGCAAACCCCGGGGAGCCCCAGCATTTT. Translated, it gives CASSPANPGEPQHF. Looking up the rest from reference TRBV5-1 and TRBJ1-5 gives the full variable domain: KAGVTQTPRYLIKTRGQQVTLSCSPISGHRSVSWYQQTPGQGLQFLFEYFSETQRNKGNFPGRFSGRQFSNSRSEMNVSTLELGDSALYLCASSPANPGEPQHFGDGTRLSIL.

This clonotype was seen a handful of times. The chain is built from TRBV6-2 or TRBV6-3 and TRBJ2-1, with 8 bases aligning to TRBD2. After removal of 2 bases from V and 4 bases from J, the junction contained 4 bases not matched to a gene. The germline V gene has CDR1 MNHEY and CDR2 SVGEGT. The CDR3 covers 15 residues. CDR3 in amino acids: CASSYEGLDYNEQFF. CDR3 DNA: TGTGCCAGCAGTTACGAGGGACTAGATTACAATGAGCAGTTCTTC.

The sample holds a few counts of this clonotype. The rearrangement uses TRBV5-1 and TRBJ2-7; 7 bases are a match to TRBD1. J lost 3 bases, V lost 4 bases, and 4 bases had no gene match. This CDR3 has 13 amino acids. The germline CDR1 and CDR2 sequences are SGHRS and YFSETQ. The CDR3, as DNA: TGCGCCAGCAGCGTCGGGACAGTCTACGAGCAGTACTTC. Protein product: CASSVGTVYEQYF.

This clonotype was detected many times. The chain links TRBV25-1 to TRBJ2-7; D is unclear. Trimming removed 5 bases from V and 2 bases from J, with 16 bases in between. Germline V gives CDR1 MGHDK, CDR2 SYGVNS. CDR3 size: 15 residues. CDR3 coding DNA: TGTGCCAGCAGTACCAACCTAGACCGAACCTACGAGCAGTACTTC. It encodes CASSTNLDRTYEQYF.

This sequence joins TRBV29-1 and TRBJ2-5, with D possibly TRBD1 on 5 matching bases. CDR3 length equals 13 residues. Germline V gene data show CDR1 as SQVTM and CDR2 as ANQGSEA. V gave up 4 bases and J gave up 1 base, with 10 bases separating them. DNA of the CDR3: TGCAGCGTTGGACAGACCGGCCAAGAGACCCAGTACTTC. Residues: CSVGQTGQETQYF.

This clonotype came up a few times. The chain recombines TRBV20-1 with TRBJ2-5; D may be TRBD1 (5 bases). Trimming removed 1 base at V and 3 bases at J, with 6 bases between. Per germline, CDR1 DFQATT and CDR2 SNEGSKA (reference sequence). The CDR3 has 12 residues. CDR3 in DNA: TGCAGTGCTAGAGGACAGAAAGAGACCCAGTACTTC. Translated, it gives CSARGQKETQYF.

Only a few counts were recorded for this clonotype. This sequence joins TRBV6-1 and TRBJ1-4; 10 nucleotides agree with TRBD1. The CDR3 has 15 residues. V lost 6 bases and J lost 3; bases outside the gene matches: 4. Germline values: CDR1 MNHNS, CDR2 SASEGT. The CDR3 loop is CASRRDRGSNEKLFF. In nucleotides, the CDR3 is TGTGCCAGCAGGCGGGACAGGGGATCTAATGAAAAACTGTTTTTT.

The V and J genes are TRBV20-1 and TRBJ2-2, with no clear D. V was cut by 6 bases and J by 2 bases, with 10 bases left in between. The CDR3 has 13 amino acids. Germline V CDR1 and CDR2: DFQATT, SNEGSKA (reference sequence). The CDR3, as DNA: TGCAGTGCAATACAAACTAACACCGGGGAGCTGTTTTTT. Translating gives CSAIQTNTGELFF.

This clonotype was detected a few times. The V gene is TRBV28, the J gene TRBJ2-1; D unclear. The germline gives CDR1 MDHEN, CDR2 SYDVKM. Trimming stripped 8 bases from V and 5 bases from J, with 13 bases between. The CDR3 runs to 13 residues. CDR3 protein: CASHSVGNNEQFF. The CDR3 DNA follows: TGTGCCAGCCACTCCGTGGGTAACAATGAGCAGTTCTTC.